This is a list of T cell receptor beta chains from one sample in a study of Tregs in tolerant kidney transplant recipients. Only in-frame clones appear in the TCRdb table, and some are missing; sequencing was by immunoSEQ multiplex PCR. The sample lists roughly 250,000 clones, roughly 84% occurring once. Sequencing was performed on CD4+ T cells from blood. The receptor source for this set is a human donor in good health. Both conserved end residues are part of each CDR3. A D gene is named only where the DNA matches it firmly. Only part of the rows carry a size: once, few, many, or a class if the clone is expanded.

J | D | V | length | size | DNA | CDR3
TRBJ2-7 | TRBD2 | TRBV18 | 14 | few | TGTGCCAGCTCTCCGGGACTAAACTCCTACGAGCAGTACTTC | CASSPGLNSYEQYF
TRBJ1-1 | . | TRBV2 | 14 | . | TGTGCCAGCAGTGAAGCGCTTCGGGGTCCTGAAGCTTTCTTT | CASSEALRGPEAFF
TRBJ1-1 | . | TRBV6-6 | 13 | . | TGTGCCAGCAGCCCCAGGGGTTCAACTGAAGCTTTCTTT | CASSPRGSTEAFF
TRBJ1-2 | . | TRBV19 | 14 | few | TGTGCCAGTCGCGTCCAGGACAGACCCTATGGCTACACCTTC | CASRVQDRPYGYTF
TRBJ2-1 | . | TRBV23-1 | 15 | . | TGCGCCAGCAGTCAATCGGGGGGCTCCTACAATGAGCAGTTCTTC | CASSQSGGSYNEQFF
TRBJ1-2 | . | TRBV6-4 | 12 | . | TGTGCCAGCAGTGACTCGGGTGACGGCTACACCTTC | CASSDSGDGYTF
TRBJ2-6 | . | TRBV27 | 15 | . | TGTGCCAGCAGTTCAAGCGTTTCTGGGGCCAACGTCCTGACTTTC | CASSSSVSGANVLTF
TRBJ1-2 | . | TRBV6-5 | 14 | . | TGTGCCAGCAGTTACTTCAGGGGCCCCTATGGCTACACCTTC | CASSYFRGPYGYTF
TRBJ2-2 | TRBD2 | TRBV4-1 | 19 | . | TGCGCCAGCAGCCAAGAATTTGGACTAGCGGGAGTTAGGACCGGGGAGCTGTTTTTT | CASSQEFGLAGVRTGELFF
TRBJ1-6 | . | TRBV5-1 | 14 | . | TGCGCCAGCAGTTCCGAGACAGTTGGTTCACCCCTCCACTTT | CASSSETVGSPLHF
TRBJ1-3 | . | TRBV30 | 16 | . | TGTGCCTGGAGTTCACGGGGGGCTAACTCTGGAAACACCATATATTTT | CAWSSRGANSGNTIYF
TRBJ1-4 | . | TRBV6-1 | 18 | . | TGTGCCAGCAGTGTCACAGGGCCAATCTATACAACTAATGAAAAACTGTTTTTT | CASSVTGPIYTTNEKLFF
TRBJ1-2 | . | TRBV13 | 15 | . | TGTGCCAGCAGCCTGGGACGGAGGTGGAACTATGGCTACACCTTC | CASSLGRRWNYGYTF
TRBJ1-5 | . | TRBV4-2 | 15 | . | TGTGCCAGCAGCCAATACGTACAGGGAAATCAGCCCCAGCATTTT | CASSQYVQGNQPQHF
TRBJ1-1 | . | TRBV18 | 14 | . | TGTGCCAGCTCACTACAGGGCCTGAACACTGAAGCTTTCTTT | CASSLQGLNTEAFF
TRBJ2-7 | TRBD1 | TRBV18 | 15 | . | TGTGCCAGCTCACCCTCGACAGGGGCCTCCTACGAGCAGTACTTC | CASSPSTGASYEQYF
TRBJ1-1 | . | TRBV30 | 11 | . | TGTGCCTGGAGTGTTAAACAATCGGCTTTCTTT | CAWSVKQSAFF
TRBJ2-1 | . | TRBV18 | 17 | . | TGTGCCAGCTCACTTCCCGGGACGTCGAGCTCCTACAATGAGCAGTTCTTC | CASSLPGTSSSYNEQFF
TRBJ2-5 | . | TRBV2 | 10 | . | TGTGCCAGCAGTGAAAATAGGGAGTACTTC | CASSENREYF
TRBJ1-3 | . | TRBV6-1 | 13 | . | TGTGCCAGCAGTGAAGCATCTGGAAACACCATATATTTT | CASSEASGNTIYF
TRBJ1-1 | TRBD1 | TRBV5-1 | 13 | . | TGCGCCAGCAGCTCGACAGGGACCACTGAAGCTTTCTTT | CASSSTGTTEAFF
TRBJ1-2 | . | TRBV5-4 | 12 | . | TGTGCCAGCAGCTTAACCAACTATGGCTACACCTTC | CASSLTNYGYTF
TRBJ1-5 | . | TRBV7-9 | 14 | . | TGTGCCAGCAGCTCCCCAGGGTTGTATCAGCCCCAGCATTTT | CASSSPGLYQPQHF
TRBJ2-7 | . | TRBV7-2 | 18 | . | TGTGCCAGCAGCTTAAAGCAATCATACGGGACGGTGGCCTACGAGCAGTACTTC | CASSLKQSYGTVAYEQYF
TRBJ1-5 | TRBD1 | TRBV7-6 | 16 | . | TGTGCCAGCAGCCTAGGACAGGGACTTAGCAATCAGCCCCAGCATTTT | CASSLGQGLSNQPQHF
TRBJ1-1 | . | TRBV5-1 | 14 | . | TGCGCCAGCAGCTTGGAGGGATTGAACACTGAAGCTTTCTTT | CASSLEGLNTEAFF
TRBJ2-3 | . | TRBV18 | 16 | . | TGTGCCAGCTCACCAAGGGCAGGGGTTAGCACAGATACGCAGTATTTT | CASSPRAGVSTDTQYF
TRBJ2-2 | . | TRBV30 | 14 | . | TGTGCCTGGACGAGGACCGGAACCACCGGGGAGCTGTTTTTT | CAWTRTGTTGELFF
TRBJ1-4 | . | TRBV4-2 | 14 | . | TGTGCCAGCAGTCCAGGCGGGACCGTTGAAAAACTGTTTTTT | CASSPGGTVEKLFF
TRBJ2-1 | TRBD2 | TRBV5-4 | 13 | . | TGTGCCAGCAGCTTGGCGAGCGGGAGGGCCCCGTTCTTC | CASSLASGRAPFF
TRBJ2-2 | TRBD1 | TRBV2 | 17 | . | TGTGCCAGCAGTCCCATGGAGGGACAGGGTGGAACCGGGGAGCTGTTTTTT | CASSPMEGQGGTGELFF
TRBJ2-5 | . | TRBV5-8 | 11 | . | TGTGCCAGCAAGGGGGGGGAGACCCAGTACTTC | CASKGGETQYF
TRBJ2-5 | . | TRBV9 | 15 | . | TGTGCCAGCAGCGCAACGACTTCGATGCGGGAGACCCAGTACTTC | CASSATTSMRETQYF
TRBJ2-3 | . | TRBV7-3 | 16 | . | TGTGCCAGCAGCTTAAGGGGGGACTCGCCCACAGATACGCAGTATTTT | CASSLRGDSPTDTQYF
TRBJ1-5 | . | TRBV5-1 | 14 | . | TGCGCCAGCAGCTTGTCTGGCGGCAATCAGCCCCAGCATTTT | CASSLSGGNQPQHF
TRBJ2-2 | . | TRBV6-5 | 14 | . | TGTGCCAGCAGTAGAGCGGCGAACACCGGGGAGCTGTTTTTT | CASSRAANTGELFF
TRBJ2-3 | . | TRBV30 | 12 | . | TGTGCCTGGAGTTTCGCGGGAGATACGCAGTATTTT | CAWSFAGDTQYF
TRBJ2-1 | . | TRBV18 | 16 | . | TGTGCCAGCTCACCGATGAGGGCGGAGTTAAACAATGAGCAGTTCTTC | CASSPMRAELNNEQFF
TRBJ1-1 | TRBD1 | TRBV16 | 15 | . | TGTGCCAGCAGCCGGGACAGGGTGAGGGGCACTGAAGCTTTCTTT | CASSRDRVRGTEAFF
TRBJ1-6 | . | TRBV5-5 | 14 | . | TGTGCCAGCAGCTTGACAGGGCCGGCTTCACCCCTCCACTTT | CASSLTGPASPLHF
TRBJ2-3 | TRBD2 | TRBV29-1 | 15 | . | TGCAGCGTTGAACGCGGGGGGGCCGGCACAGATACGCAGTATTTT | CSVERGGAGTDTQYF
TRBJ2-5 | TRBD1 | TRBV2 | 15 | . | TGTGCCAGCAGTTGGCTCCACAGGGGTGGGGAGACCCAGTACTTC | CASSWLHRGGETQYF
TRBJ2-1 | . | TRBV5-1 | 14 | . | TGCGCCAGCAGCTTCGGGGTTTCCTACAATGAGCAGTTCTTC | CASSFGVSYNEQFF